This T cell receptor beta chain was identified during a study of cytomegalovirus exposure and HLA in healthy donors. Of note for this clone: Its antigen is currently unknown.

The PCR ran on 60 Vbeta and 13 Jbeta primers. In the authors' workflow: An analysis that came later counted tens of millions of unique TCR beta chains, approximately 12 million shared. Method: immunoSEQ multiplex PCR; TCRdb's copy keeps in-frame clones and lacks some. V and J calls and clone size are as listed in that table; D and trimming were resolved from the DNA. There are around 150,000 clones in the sample; 76% occur only once, and approximately 1.8% lies in the top ten. Study-level results: Several of the most significant clusters were apparently associated with common viral pathogens in a later analysis. The study assumed roughly uniform donor sequencing depth for presence/absence analyses.

The sample taken for sequencing was PBMCs. This sequence originates from a female donor in good health and CMV-seropositive.

The CDR3 region has the DNA TGCGCCAGCAGCCGAGGCCCGGGACACCGACTAGCGGGAGGCACCTACGAGCAGTACTTC. This encodes CASSRGPGHRLAGGTYEQYF. The chain joins TRBV4-1 to TRBJ2-7, with TRBD2 identical over 13 bases. Germline CDR1 MGHRA, CDR2 YSYEKL. Trimming cost V 4 bases and J 2 bases; bases outside gene matches: 17. This CDR3 has 20 residues.